This T cell receptor beta chain was profiled in a study of cytomegalovirus exposure and HLA in healthy donors (dated by TCRdb to about 2017). About the study as a whole: An earlier analysis of approximately 640 of the donors reported 250 to 300 Gb of sequence data and 100 million to 130 million unique TCR beta sequences from about 179 million T cells. Roughly 290 gigabases of sequencing data and 75 million to 85 million unique TCR sequences made up an early release that covered 640 HLA-typed donors. The genetic ancestry cluster associated with self-reported Caucasian donors included 80% to 90% of the 398 genotyped donors. The study aimed to test whether signatures of past pathogen exposure could be identified by cataloging public T cell receptors. The study used immunosequencing to profile the T cell repertoires of more than 650 subjects and linked those repertoires to cytomegalovirus serostatus. Along with the roughly 670-subject first cohort, a separate validation cohort of around 120 different subjects was used. High-throughput TCR immunosequencing, statistical association of individual TCRs with disease status, and machine learning were combined to predict cytomegalovirus infection status. A later analysis re-examined previously published TCR beta repertoires from more than 550 donors and added high-resolution HLA genotyping to investigate patterns of TCR occurrence. Rather than drawing on any new phenotypic data, the later analysis identified candidate immune exposures from TCR beta sequences and the way those sequences occurred across donors. In an earlier analysis of around 540 of the donors, high-throughput TCR beta sequencing was used to judge whether each TCR beta V gene segment behaved as functional or pseudogenic. Donor age, sex, ethnicity and CMV serostatus were compiled together with the repertoire data. In a later genetic analysis, genome-wide SNP genotypes for about 55% of the roughly 700 donors were used, and that subset was treated as a discovery cohort. All discovery cohort repertoires had been generated using a single sequencing platform. Both class I and class II loci were covered by HLA typing, at four-digit resolution. Typing coverage varied by locus: roughly 620-630 donors for A, B, C, DRB1 and DQB1; roughly 560 for DQA1; around 570 for DPA1; approximately 490 for DPB1. About five DR-DQ haplotypes were treated as single units for association and clustering because of strong linkage in the cohort. On average, over 200,000 unique TCR beta nucleotide sequences were sequenced per donor among some 420 genotyped donors of the cohort, with roughly 19% of those sequences being non-productive.

Notes on this clone: Its antigen has not been determined. Base qualities are not provided; no much larger clone lies one nucleotide away.

In total, 666 healthy bone marrow donors made up the cohort. At the time of sampling, every cohort member was nominally healthy, though immune exposures that went unrecorded were likely present. The donor was CMV seropositive and belonged to the group of some 290 seropositive cohort members. Every donor gave a peripheral blood sample, and the peripheral blood mononuclear cells from that sample were used for TCR beta sequencing. Genomic DNA was extracted from the blood cell samples with the Qiagen DNeasy Blood Extraction Kit. Receptor amplification or capture employed the immunoSEQ multiplex PCR assay. The multiplex PCR relied on a mix of 60 forward primers for TCR Vbeta segments and 13 reverse primers for TCR Jbeta segments. The CDR3 region of rearranged TCR beta genes was amplified from genomic DNA with a multiplex PCR assay. The Illumina HiSeq System was used to sequence the amplified TCR beta libraries as 87-base-pair reads. The authors' analysis ran thus. A later analysis counted about 80 million unique TCR beta chains across the 666 repertoires, and 10 million to 12 million of these chains were shared by at least two donors. Raw reads were error-corrected and collapsed into unique sequences with a nearest-neighbor algorithm that merged closely related sequences to remove PCR and sequencing errors. CDR3 sequences were aligned to IMGT reference sequences to assign V, D and J gene segments. Each retained sequence needed at least a six-nucleotide match to both a V gene segment and a J gene segment. Rearrangements were classified as productive when the CDR3 lacked stop codons and remained in frame with V and J, and all other rearrangements were classified as non-productive. CDR3 was defined by IMGT convention, running from the second conserved V-encoded cysteine to the conserved J-encoded phenylalanine. Sequences without an unambiguous match to a single V gene segment were excluded from the earlier analysis of 450 to 750 of the donors. In an earlier analysis of 587 of the donors, V segments were called functional above 56.7% productive rearrangements and were called segregating when the between-donor standard deviation exceeded 5%. A statistical classification framework was built to diagnose cytomegalovirus status from the catalog of TCR beta chain sequences. V and J gene assignment, in a later analysis, came from comparing TCR nucleotide sequences with IMGT/GENE-DB human TR gene sequences. The TCRdist pipeline was used in a later analysis to assign CDR3 sequences and most-parsimonious VDJ recombination scenarios. A later analysis defined each TCR beta chain by its CDR3 amino acid sequence plus V-gene family, and excluded reads lacking a unique V-gene family. To address suspected cross-contamination and a sequencing artifact, a later analysis removed roughly 580 highly shared, low-generation-probability nucleotide sequences. For each public chain, a later analysis derived a clonal expansion index from normalized ranks of inferred template counts within each repertoire. Generation probabilities in a later analysis came from a VDJ recombination model fitted to out-of-frame rearrangements, and those results were checked against IGoR. Hypergeometric tests were used in a later analysis to score TCR-TCR, TCR-HLA and TCR-CMV co-occurrence, with a repertoire-size bias correction applied to the TCR pairs. False discovery rates were estimated in a later analysis by permuting HLA or CMV assignments 20 times. In a later analysis, co-occurring TCRs were grouped with DBSCAN, and TCRdist sequence similarity was added when clustering was performed within HLA-allele-positive subsets. Repertoires with fewer than 30,000 or more than 120,000 public chains were left out of co-occurrence clustering, as were four to six repertoires with anomalous nucleotide sharing. TCRdb mirrors the immuneACCESS table, restricted to in-frame sequences. Some clones are absent from its copies; in checked studies, under half trace to an unresolved V gene, and the reason for the others is unknown. V, J and clone size are taken as reported in that table, and D and trimming were inferred from the DNA itself. The sample table records about 150,000 clones; about 80% of these occur just once. Of the sample, around 13% is held by the ten largest clones.

The investigation overall reported the following: A later analysis found that most CMV-associated TCR beta chains appeared HLA-restricted, with HLA associations seemingly driven largely by CMV exposure. According to a later analysis, TCR association rates differed among HLA loci, with DRB1 alleles showing the most associated TCRs and HLA-C alleles showing the fewest. Because HLA typing was unavailable for some donors at each locus, only the typed subset was used in association tests. In a later analysis, some 18,000 TCR beta sequences were associated with specific HLA alleles at a false discovery rate of 0.05. When HLA alleles, especially DR and DQ, strongly co-occurred, TCR associations were difficult to assign to individual alleles. Correlated functional status among segregating V segments might be attributable to linkage disequilibrium, but an unknown experimental factor could not be ruled out. V-gene and J-gene trimming of TCR beta chains was associated with a missense DCLRE1C variant in a later genetic analysis, and the association was replicated in an independent cohort. Immune exposure information for the cohort was limited to CMV serostatus. A further reported finding was that TCR beta sequences accurately predicted the HLA-A and HLA-B alleles for most subjects in the first cohort. A cluster of highly shared sequence variants was judged likely to be a technical artifact of the sequencing pipeline. Broadly in line with IMGT annotations, most TCR beta V segments showed up in productive rearrangements about 87% or about 30% of the time in an earlier analysis of approximately 640 of the donors. According to a later genetic analysis, donors in an Asian-associated ancestry cluster had fewer N-insertions in productive TCRs than the roughly 700-donor mean. Cytomegalovirus status was reported to be diagnosed by the classifier with high specificity and sensitivity in both the original and validation cohorts. Some IMGT-functional V segments, including TRBV6-2 and TRBV6-3, could not be distinguished by the 87-base-pair reads and were therefore excluded. The study gave a list of about 160 TCR beta chains associated with cytomegalovirus. Roughly uniform sequencing depth across donors was assumed in presence/absence analyses, although this assumption may not hold. This cohort had only TCR beta chains sequenced, and the lack of alpha or paired-chain data limited which features could be detected. Several of the top co-occurrence clusters appeared to be linked to parvovirus B19, influenza, CMV and Epstein-Barr virus, according to a later analysis. In a later analysis, HLA-associated TCR beta chains showed more clonal expansion and lower generation probabilities than non-associated chains that were equally common. Because counts were too low, roughly 17 rarely observed V segments, including chromosome 9 orphons, were left out of the earlier analysis of approximately 580 of the donors. The authors suggested that the approach could potentially be generalized to other disease states and immunological phenotypes. Across donors, most TCR sequences were observed very rarely, whereas some public TCRs were present in many individuals. In vitro tests confirmed that a few of the cytomegalovirus-associated TCR beta chains recognize cytomegalovirus antigens.

According to the germline V gene, CDR1 reads LGHNA and CDR2 reads YNFKEQ. V is clipped by 1 base and J by 5 bases, and the sequence between their germline boundaries is 12 bases long. Taken from cysteine to phenylalanine, the CDR3 has 15 residues. Left in the record is the CDR3 DNA by itself, 45 bases read in frame from the first base. The TCR was taken from a man younger than 40 in good health and CMV-seropositive. The sequence links TRBV4-2 to TRBJ2-1, with a weak D call of TRBD2 (6 bases match). Material for sequencing was PBMCs. The sequence in DNA is TGTGCCAGCAGCCAAGCGCGGGACTTGAACAATGAGCAGTTCTTC. Its protein product is CASSQARDLNNEQFF.